Included here is one T cell receptor (beta chain) sequence, with context. Its antigen is unknown. This specimen comes from a study of T-cell reconstitution after alpha-beta-depleted transplantation in children. Study-wide results and limits: Fresh T-cell production supplied most of the T-cell counts and diversity seen one year after transplant. Approximately two months post-transplant, alpha-beta T cells reportedly originated from several hundred expanded graft clones.

Unique molecular identifiers were used in preparing the TCRbeta library. TCRdb reanalysed the PCR reads using MiXCR and keeps one entry per CDR3 protein. The sample contains about 97,000 distinct CDR3 sequences, roughly 7.1% of which appear only once. This CDR3 is 12 amino acids long. Trimming cost V 3 bases and J 12 bases, with 15 bases left between them. From germline, CDR1 is MDHEN and CDR2 SYDVKM. The chain couples TRBV28 to TRBJ2-7; D uncertain. This sequence was found in a boy younger than 10 with acute lymphoblastic leukemia, due to receive a stem cell transplant. The sample consisted of PBMCs, taken before TCRalphabeta/CD19-depleted stem cell transplant. CDR3 in DNA: TGTGCCAGCAGTTTGACGACTCCACCGAGGTACTTC. Its translation is CASSLTTPPRYF.